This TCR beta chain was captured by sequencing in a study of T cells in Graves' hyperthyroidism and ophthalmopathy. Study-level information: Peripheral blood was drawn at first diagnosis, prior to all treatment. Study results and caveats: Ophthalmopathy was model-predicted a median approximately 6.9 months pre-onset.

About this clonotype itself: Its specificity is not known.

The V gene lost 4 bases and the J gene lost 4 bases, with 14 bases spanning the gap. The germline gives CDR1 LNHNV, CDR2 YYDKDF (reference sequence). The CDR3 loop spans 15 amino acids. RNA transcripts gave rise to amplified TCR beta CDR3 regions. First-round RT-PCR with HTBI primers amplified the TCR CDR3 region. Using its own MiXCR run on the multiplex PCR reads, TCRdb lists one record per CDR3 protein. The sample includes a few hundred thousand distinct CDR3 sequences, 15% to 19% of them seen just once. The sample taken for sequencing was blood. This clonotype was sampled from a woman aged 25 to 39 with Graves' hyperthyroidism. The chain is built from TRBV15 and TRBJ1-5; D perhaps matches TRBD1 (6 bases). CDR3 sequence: CATSKQGGGNQPQHF. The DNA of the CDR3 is TGTGCCACCAGCAAACAGGGAGGGGGTAATCAGCCCCAGCATTTT.